Each of the 17 T cell receptor beta chains below was sequenced from the same sample in a study of blood T cells in healthy people across ages. A second PCR, run for about 7 to 12 cycles, used a sample-barcoded 5' primer plus a J-beta primer mix. TCRdb re-called the 5' RACE reads through MiXCR, storing one row per CDR3 protein. Among fewer than 900,000 distinct CDR3 sequences listed, under 40% were seen once. Sequences were obtained from blood. The receptors were sampled from a man between 18 and 29 years old in good health.

This clonotype was observed a few times. The V call is TRBV7-2, the J call TRBJ1-1, with D unclear. The germline CDR1 and CDR2 sequences are SGHTA and FQGNSA. The CDR3 runs to 14 residues. The V end lost 3 bases, the J end lost 0 bases, and 8 bases lay between the germline ends. CDR3 sequence: CASSFGPMNTEAFF. CDR3 coding DNA: TGTGCCAGCAGCTTTGGACCCATGAACACTGAAGCTTTCTTT.

V usage is TRBV20-1 and J usage is TRBJ2-5; D gene ambiguous. The J call may not be correct, given that the DNA end is closer to TRBJ2-1. Germline loops: CDR1 DFQATT, CDR2 SNEGSKA (reference sequence). The CDR3 length is 15 residues. The CDR3 region is CSAQRPQLNQETQFF. The CDR3 nucleotides are TGCAGTGCCCAGCGCCCCCAGCTAAACCAAGAGACCCAGTTCTTC.

The genes are TRBV20-1 and TRBJ2-3, with 9 bases matching TRBD1. Germline CDR1 DFQATT, CDR2 SNEGSKA (reference sequence). The junction had 11 bases not matched to a gene; V was cut back by 2 bases and J by 2 bases. The CDR3 has 17 residues. This CDR3 reads CSARTWTGAQITDTQYF. In DNA form, the CDR3 reads TGCAGTGCTAGAACTTGGACAGGGGCGCAAATCACAGATACGCAGTATTTT.

This clonotype is a singleton in its sample. V usage is TRBV20-1 and J usage is TRBJ2-5, with 9 positions matching TRBD2. Germline V gene lookup returns CDR1 DFQATT and CDR2 SNEGSKA (reference sequence). The CDR3 runs 14 residues. In DNA form, the CDR3 reads TGCAGCTACCAGCGGGGGGCCGAACACAATGAGCAGTACTTC. Translation: CSYQRGAEHNEQYF.

This clonotype was detected a few times. The V and J genes are TRBV15 and TRBJ2-7; D not resolved. Germline CDR1 and CDR2: LNHNV and YYDKDF (reference sequence). The CDR3 runs 13 residues. V lost 0 bases to trimming and J lost 6 bases, with 9 bases between them. CDR3 nucleotides: TGTGCCACCAGCAGAGATCCCTTAGGCGAGCAGTACTTC. Its translation: CATSRDPLGEQYF.

The chain couples TRBV12-3 or TRBV12-4 to TRBJ1-2; no reliable D call. The CDR3 has 16 amino acids. V was trimmed by 5 bases and J by 0 bases, leaving 16 bases between them. CDR3 in amino acids: CASSLRFTGANYGYTF. DNA for the CDR3: TGTGCCAGCAGTCTCCGTTTTACTGGAGCTAACTATGGCTACACCTTC.

The gene calls are TRBV5-1 and TRBJ1-1; TRBD1 matches at 7 bases. Germline V gene data show CDR1 as SGHRS and CDR2 as YFSETQ. The CDR3 extends over 17 amino acids. J was trimmed by 2 bases and V by 4 bases; bases with no gene match: 14. CDR3 in DNA: TGCGCCAGCAGCCGGATCCCAAGGGGACAGACAAACACTGAAGCTTTCTTT. Translated, it gives CASSRIPRGQTNTEAFF. The entire variable domain, with the rest obtained from reference TRBV5-1 and TRBJ1-1, is as follows: KAGVTQTPRYLIKTRGQQVTLSCSPISGHRSVSWYQQTPGQGLQFLFEYFSETQRNKGNFPGRFSGRQFSNSRSEMNVSTLELGDSALYLCASSRIPRGQTNTEAFFGQGTRLTVV.

The chain is built from TRBV7-2 and TRBJ1-2, with a weak D call TRBD1 (6 bases). V was clipped by 2 bases and J by 1 base, with 14 bases between them. Germline values: CDR1 SGHTA, CDR2 FQGNSA. This CDR3 comprises 16 residues. The CDR3 loop reads CASSLTGISDNYGYTF. The CDR3 DNA reads as TGTGCCAGCAGCTTAACAGGGATTAGTGATAACTATGGCTACACCTTC.

This chain uses TRBV16 with TRBJ2-1, with D possibly matching TRBD2 (5 bases). The assigned J gene may be wrong: the sequence end matches TRBJ2-7 better. The CDR3 extends over 14 amino acids. Germline CDR1 and CDR2: KGHSY and FQNENV. CDR3 sequence (DNA): TGTGCCAGCAGCCCCGACGGCGGGTACAATGAGCAGTACTTC. Protein: CASSPDGGYNEQYF.

This clonotype turned up a few times. The V call is TRBV5-1, the J call TRBJ2-3; D is ambiguous. This CDR3 is 15 amino acids long. Per the germline V gene, CDR1 is SGHRS and CDR2 is YFSETQ. The V gene lost 0 bases and the J gene lost 0 bases, with 8 bases spanning the gap. The DNA for the CDR3 is TGCGCCAGCAGCTTGGATCTGGCGAGCACAGATACGCAGTATTTT. Residues: CASSLDLASTDTQYF.

This chain joins TRBV6-6 and TRBJ1-5, with 11 bases matching TRBD1. From germline, CDR1 is MNHNY and CDR2 SVGAGI (reference sequence). V was pared by 5 bases and J by 9 bases, with 6 bases of the junction left unmatched. The CDR3 sequence is 14 residues long. The CDR3 DNA reads TGTGCCAGCAGTAACCCGGACAGGGGGCGGCCCCAGCATTTT. Encoded protein: CASSNPDRGRPQHF.

The genes are TRBV21-1 and TRBJ2-7; whether TRBD1, the table's D call, matches the DNA was not checked. TRBV21-1 is labeled a pseudogene. The CDR3 spans 16 residues. The CDR3 loop reads CASSMGQPKIPYEQYF. CDR3 coding DNA: TGTGCCAGCAGCATGGGACAGCCGAAAATTCCTTACGAGCAGTACTTC.

The chain joins TRBV19 to TRBJ1-1; tentative D call: TRBD1 (5 bases). CDR3 size: 15 residues. The germline V gene has CDR1 LNHDA and CDR2 SQIVND (reference sequence). V lost 3 bases and J lost 5, with 16 bases in between. The CDR3 nucleotides read TGTGCCAGTAGTATTGGGGGATATAACAAGACTGAAGCTTTCTTT. Amino acid sequence: CASSIGGYNKTEAFF.

The chain couples TRBV6-6 to TRBJ1-4, with 8 bases identical to TRBD1. Germline V gene lookup returns CDR1 MNHNY and CDR2 SVGAGI (reference sequence). The CDR3 has 15 amino acids. With V trimmed by 5 bases and J by 11 bases, 13 bases remained unmatched. CDR3 nucleotide sequence: TGTGCCAGCAGTCTCCAGACATGGGACAGGTCTAAACTGTTTTTT. It is translated as CASSLQTWDRSKLFF.

This clonotype has a handful of counts. The chain is built from TRBV6-1 and TRBJ2-3, with a weak D call TRBD2 (7 bases). The length of the CDR3 is 17 residues. V dropped 3 bases and J dropped 2 bases, with 18 bases sitting between them. Per germline, CDR1 MNHNS and CDR2 SASEGT. CDR3 sequence (DNA): TGTGCCAGCAGTGACATGGGGGGGGGGCAACCCACAGATACGCAGTATTTT. Amino acid sequence: CASSDMGGGQPTDTQYF.

On this clonotype: This sequence may be a read error, since a much larger clone differs from it by one base. The chain couples TRBV6-2 or TRBV6-3 to TRBJ2-4, with a possible D match to TRBD1 (6 bases). The DNA end favors TRBJ2-7, so the J call may be wrong. The germline V gene encodes CDR1 MNHEY and CDR2 SVGEGT. This CDR3 contains 15 residues. The DNA of the CDR3 is TGTGCCAGCAGTGCAGTAATCCGGGACACCTACGAGCAGTACTTC. Encoded protein: CASSAVIRDTYEQYF.

This clonotype was picked up one time. The chain uses TRBV5-5 and TRBJ2-2; 7 bases align to TRBD2. The trim removed 6 bases at V and 3 bases at J, leaving 2 bases unmatched. This CDR3 spans 13 amino acids. The germline V gene encodes CDR1 SGHKS and CDR2 YYEKEE (reference sequence). In DNA form, the CDR3 reads TGTGCCAGCAAGGCGGGGGACACCGGGGAGCTGTTTTTT. Its translation is CASKAGDTGELFF.